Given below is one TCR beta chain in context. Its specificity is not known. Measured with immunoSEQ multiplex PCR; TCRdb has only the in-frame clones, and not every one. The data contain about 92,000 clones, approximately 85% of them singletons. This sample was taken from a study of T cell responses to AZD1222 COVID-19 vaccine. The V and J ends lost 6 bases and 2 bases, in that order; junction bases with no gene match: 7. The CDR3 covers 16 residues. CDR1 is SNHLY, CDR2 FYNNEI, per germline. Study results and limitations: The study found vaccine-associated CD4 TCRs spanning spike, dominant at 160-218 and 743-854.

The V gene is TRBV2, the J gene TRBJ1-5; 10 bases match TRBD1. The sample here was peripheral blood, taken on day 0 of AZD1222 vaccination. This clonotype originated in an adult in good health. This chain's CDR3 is CASRGTGDWRNQPQHF. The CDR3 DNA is TGTGCCAGCAGGGGGACAGGGGATTGGCGCAATCAGCCCCAGCATTTT.